These 26 T cell receptor beta chains originate from one sample sequenced in a study of beta chain features in type 1 diabetes (dated by TCRdb to between 2018 and 2020). The library was made by the immunoSEQ multiplex PCR assay. The High Capacity cDNA Reverse Transcription Kit was used to reverse transcribe all of the isolated RNA, meaning that expressed TCRB transcripts were what got sequenced. TCRdb obtained this table from immuneACCESS and retained in-frame rearrangements with V and J assigned. These tables miss some clones; where compared with another copy, unresolved V genes account for less than half of the shortfall, and the remainder is unexplained. This sample holds hundreds of thousands of clones; approximately 16% were observed only once. More than 0.015% of the sample is taken by the ten largest. These receptors' antigens are unknown. Study-wide conclusions, independent of this receptor: In all four CD4+ subsets, TCRB CDR3 length was moderately but significantly shorter in type 1 diabetes patients.

The sample comprised naive CD4+ T cells from blood. The meaning of the sample's cell subset or site label: true naive CD4+ T cells. The receptor source for this set is a man aged 18 to 35 with type 1 diabetes.

The chain recombines TRBV6-1 with TRBJ2-2, with TRBD2 identical over 11 bases. The CDR3 is 15 residues long. Losses at the gene ends were 6 bases for V and 6 bases for J; bases not matched to a gene: 6. Per the germline V gene, CDR1 is MNHNS and CDR2 is SASEGT. CDR3 sequence: CASRIAGGRSGELFF. In DNA, the CDR3 is TGTGCCAGCAGAATAGCGGGGGGGAGATCCGGGGAGCTGTTTTTT.

The V and J genes are TRBV9 and TRBJ1-3; TRBD1 is a possible D gene (6 bases). Germline V CDR1 and CDR2: SGDLS, YYNGEE. The CDR3 runs 15 residues. The V end was cut by 3 bases, the J end by 0 bases, with 10 bases between. The CDR3 spells CASSGQALSGNTIYF. The CDR3 bases are TGTGCCAGCAGCGGACAGGCCCTCTCTGGAAACACCATATATTTT.

The chain carries TRBV30 and TRBJ1-4; no clear D gene. The germline V gene has CDR1 GTSNPN and CDR2 SVGIG (reference sequence). The length of the CDR3 is 13 residues. The V end lost 4 bases, the J end lost 10 bases, and 16 bases lay between the germline ends. The CDR3 spells CAWIPGRTSKLFF. For the CDR3, the DNA is TGTGCCTGGATCCCCGGACGGACTTCAAAACTGTTTTTT.

This clone was recorded only once. This sequence joins TRBV2 and TRBJ2-7, with D possibly TRBD1 on 6 matching bases. Trimming cost V 7 bases and J 4 bases, with 11 bases left between them. The CDR3 covers 12 residues. Germline V CDR1 and CDR2: SNHLY, FYNNEI. CDR3 sequence reads: CASMDGQYEQYF. In nucleotides, the CDR3 is TGTGCCAGCATGGACGGACAGTACGAGCAGTACTTC.

CDR3 region: CASSSRDRHGNTIYF. The CDR3 DNA reads as TGTGCCAGCAGCTCCCGGGACAGACATGGAAACACCATATATTTT. The chain combines TRBV5-6 with TRBJ1-3; 7 bases fit TRBD1. There are 15 residues in the CDR3. CDR1 and CDR2 (germline): SGHDT, YYEEEE. The V and J ends lost 3 bases and 3 bases, in that order; junction bases with no gene match: 6.

This clone was observed a few times. This chain uses TRBV4-3 with TRBJ2-7; 7 bases line up with TRBD2. The germline V gene has CDR1 LGHNA and CDR2 YSLEER. The CDR3 covers 15 residues. The V segment lost 4 bases and the J segment 0 bases; nucleotides outside the gene matches: 6. CDR3 DNA sequence: TGCGCCAGCAGCCGAAACGGGGGGAGCTCCTACGAGCAGTACTTC. It translates to CASSRNGGSSYEQYF.

The genes are TRBV6-5 and TRBJ2-7; a weak D match, TRBD2 (5 bases). Germline assignment: CDR1 MNHEY and CDR2 SVGAGI. V lost 7 bases and J 4 bases, leaving 17 bases between the germline ends. This CDR3 spans 14 amino acids. The CDR3 region is CASKESGPIYEQYF. CDR3 bases: TGTGCCAGCAAGGAAAGCGGTCCCATATACGAGCAGTACTTC.

This clone was picked up a small number of times. The chain combines TRBV5-1 with TRBJ1-1; 7 bases align to TRBD1. Unmatched junction bases numbered 7, after V lost 6 bases and J lost 2 bases. Germline CDR1 SGHRS, CDR2 YFSETQ. This CDR3 contains 14 residues. Here the CDR3 reads CASKQGQSNTEAFF. CDR3 in DNA: TGCGCCAGCAAGCAGGGACAGTCAAACACTGAAGCTTTCTTT.

This clone was observed a handful of times. This chain links TRBV6-6 with TRBJ2-1; the match to TRBD2 covers 7 bases. Germline values: CDR1 MNHNY, CDR2 SVGAGI (reference sequence). The CDR3 runs to 13 residues. J was trimmed by 6 bases and V by 9 bases; bases with no gene match: 8. The CDR3 protein is CASSGSWINEQFF. CDR3 in DNA: TGTGCCAGTAGCGGGTCGTGGATCAATGAGCAGTTCTTC.

This clone has a handful of counts. The J gene is TRBJ1-6, the V gene TRBV6-1; TRBD1 might be the D (6 bases). V was cut by 3 bases and J by 13 bases, with 16 bases left in between. The CDR3 covers 14 residues. The germline gives CDR1 MNHNS, CDR2 SASEGT. The CDR3 coding sequence is TGTGCCAGCAGTGATCTCAGGGGCCCCAATCCCCTCCACTTT. Translated, it gives CASSDLRGPNPLHF.

This rearrangement joins TRBV28 to TRBJ2-3; D gene unclear. This CDR3 region has 17 residues. The V gene's germline CDR1 is MDHEN and CDR2 SYDVKM. Trimming removed 3 bases from V and 0 bases from J, with 16 bases in between. DNA of the CDR3: TGTGCCAGCAGTTTTATCTTTGGAGTTGGAAGCACAGATACGCAGTATTTT. It specifies CASSFIFGVGSTDTQYF.

This clone was seen a handful of times. The genes are TRBV14 and TRBJ1-6, with D maybe TRBD1 (6 bases). Germline CDR1 and CDR2: SGHDN and FVKESK. Trimming removed 3 bases from V and 7 bases from J, with 13 bases in between. The CDR3 spans 15 residues. The CDR3 bases are TGTGCCAGCAGCCAGAATGACAGGAGGAATTCACCCCTCCACTTT. Its translation is CASSQNDRRNSPLHF.

This clone has more than one count but fewer than ten. The chain joins TRBV5-1 to TRBJ2-5, with D uncertain. The CDR3 totals 13 residues. Trimming left V 0 bases short and J 0 bases short, with 3 bases between. CDR1 is SGHRS, CDR2 YFSETQ, per germline. CDR3 region: CASSLANQETQYF. CDR3 sequence (DNA): TGCGCCAGCAGCTTGGCCAACCAAGAGACCCAGTACTTC.

The V call is TRBV7-7, the J call TRBJ2-5, with 11 bases fitting TRBD1. Per germline, CDR1 SSHAT and CDR2 FNYEAQ (reference sequence). Germline trimming cut 5 bases from V and 1 base from J; bases unmatched to any gene: 6. The CDR3 has 16 residues. DNA for the CDR3: TGTGCCAGCAGCCCCGGGACAGGGGGTTTCCAAGAGACCCAGTACTTC. It is translated as CASSPGTGGFQETQYF.

This clone was recorded a few times. The chain couples TRBV6-1 to TRBJ2-7; 7 bases are shared with TRBD1. The ends lost 5 bases at V and 2 bases at J; junction bases unmatched: 6. CDR1 is MNHNS and CDR2 is SASEGT in the germline V gene. The CDR3 has 14 amino acids. CDR3 loop: CASSFTGDPYEQYF. The CDR3 DNA reads TGTGCCAGCAGTTTTACAGGGGACCCCTACGAGCAGTACTTC.

The chain uses TRBV9 and TRBJ1-6, with D possibly being TRBD1 (6 bases). The germline CDR1 and CDR2 sequences are SGDLS and YYNGEE. CDR3 length: 14 amino acids. Trimming pared 3 bases from V and 9 bases from J, leaving 13 bases between. CDR3 sequence (DNA): TGTGCCAGCAGCGACACAGGGTATGGTTCACCCCTCCACTTT. Translation: CASSDTGYGSPLHF.

The CDR3 nucleotides read TGTGCCAGCTCACCTCCGAGCTCCTACGAGCAGTACTTC. It specifies CASSPPSSYEQYF. This sequence joins TRBV18 and TRBJ2-5, with no clear D. TRBJ2-7 explains the end of the DNA better; the J call may be wrong. Per germline, CDR1 KGHSH and CDR2 LQKENI. This CDR3 spans 13 amino acids.

Notes on this clone: Within the sample, other DNA sequences also encode this same CDR3. V is TRBV30 and J is TRBJ1-1; no definite D call. The V end lost 0 bases, the J end lost 2 bases, and 7 bases lay between the germline ends. The CDR3 is made up of 13 amino acids. Germline loops: CDR1 GTSNPN, CDR2 SVGIG (reference sequence). The CDR3 is CAWSVRENTEAFF. The CDR3 DNA sequence: TGTGCCTGGAGTGTACGAGAAAACACTGAAGCTTTCTTT. The whole variable domain, remainder taken from reference TRBV30 and TRBJ1-1, is SQTIHQWPATLVQPVGSPLSLECTVEGTSNPNLYWYRQAAGRGLQLLFYSVGIGQISSEVPQNLSASRPQDRQFILSSKKLLLSDSGFYLCAWSVRENTEAFFGQGTRLTVV.

The V gene is TRBV7-8, the J gene TRBJ2-7, with a possible D match to TRBD2 (6 bases). CDR3 length equals 14 residues. Trimming removed 8 bases from V and 2 bases from J, with 16 bases in between. In germline, CDR1 is SGHVS, CDR2 FQNEAQ. DNA of the CDR3: TGTGCCAGCGGAGTTGGACTACACACCTACGAGCAGTACTTC. Its translation: CASGVGLHTYEQYF.

This clone was observed a few times. The chain couples TRBV19 to TRBJ2-3, with TRBD2 identical over 12 bases. Germline CDR1 is LNHDA and CDR2 is SQIVND (reference sequence). Trimming removed 5 bases from V and 5 bases from J; junction bases left unmatched: 5. The CDR3 loop spans 15 amino acids. The CDR3 region has the DNA TGTGCCAGTAGTGCGAAGACTAGCGGGAGAGATACGCAGTATTTT. It codes for CASSAKTSGRDTQYF.

This clone was seen more than once but under ten times. V and J are TRBV7-2 and TRBJ2-3; no clear D. Trimming stripped 0 bases from V and 8 bases from J, with 15 bases between. The CDR3 is 15 amino acids. Germline lookup yields CDR1 SGHTA and CDR2 FQGNSA. CDR3 protein: CASSLAFLGPGTQYF. CDR3 DNA: TGTGCCAGCAGCTTAGCGTTCCTGGGTCCAGGTACGCAGTATTTT.

The chain joins TRBV7-2 to TRBJ2-1; 13 nucleotides line up with TRBD2. V shed 2 bases, J shed 7 bases, and the junction held 5 bases outside the gene matches. Germline lookup yields CDR1 SGHTA and CDR2 FQGNSA. This CDR3 spans 16 amino acids. DNA for the CDR3: TGTGCCAGCAGCTTATCCCAACTAGCGGGGGGGAATGAGCAGTTCTTC. Protein sequence: CASSLSQLAGGNEQFF.

The V gene is TRBV5-1, the J gene TRBJ2-2, with 7 bases fitting TRBD2. After removal of 4 bases from V and 0 bases from J, the junction contained 6 bases not matched to a gene. Germline values: CDR1 SGHRS, CDR2 YFSETQ. The CDR3 is made up of 16 amino acids. The CDR3 here is CASSPMGGANTGELFF. In DNA form, the CDR3 reads TGCGCCAGCAGCCCGATGGGGGGGGCGAACACCGGGGAGCTGTTTTTT.

The genes are TRBV6-5 and TRBJ2-7; D possibly corresponds to TRBD1 (5 bases). V lost 0 bases, J lost 3 bases, and 12 bases lay in between. Germline V lookup: CDR1 MNHEY, CDR2 SVGAGI. This CDR3 is built from 15 residues. The CDR3 DNA is TGTGCCAGCAGTTACTCTGCAGGGTCGATCTACGAGCAGTACTTC. This encodes CASSYSAGSIYEQYF.

This sequence joins TRBV2 and TRBJ2-7, with unresolved D. Per germline, CDR1 SNHLY and CDR2 FYNNEI. V dropped 4 bases and J dropped 3 bases, with 13 bases sitting between them. The CDR3 loop spans 14 amino acids. CDR3 amino acids: CASSAGQTFYEQYF. The DNA of the CDR3 is TGTGCCAGCAGTGCTGGCCAAACCTTCTACGAGCAGTACTTC. Drawing the rest from reference TRBV2 and TRBJ2-7, the complete variable domain is EPEVTQTPSHQVTQMGQEVILRCVPISNHLYFYWYRQILGQKVEFLVSFYNNEISEKSEIFDDQFSVERPDGSNFTLKIRSTKLEDSAMYFCASSAGQTFYEQYFGPGTRLTVT.

The chain joins TRBV11-3 to TRBJ1-1; possibly TRBD1 for D (5 bases). The germline CDR1 and CDR2 sequences are SGHNT and YENEEA. The CDR3 is made up of 13 amino acids. The V gene lost 5 bases and the J gene lost 1 base, with 8 bases spanning the gap. Written as DNA, the CDR3 is TGTGCCAGCAGCGTAACAGGGAACACTGAAGCTTTCTTT. Residues: CASSVTGNTEAFF.